Presented here are 8 T cell receptor gamma chains from one specimen sequenced in a study of γδ T cells in repeated Plasmodium falciparum infection. TCRdb reanalysed the multiplex PCR reads via CATT. The sample includes 28,000 or so gamma-chain clones, more than 1.4% of them seen just once. Gammadelta T cells were flow-sorted from PBMC into Vgamma9/Vdelta2+ and Vdelta2-negative populations for bulk analysis. Material for sequencing was gamma-delta T cells from blood. The receptors here all came from a pool of human donors (malaria-infected and uninfected, not separated).

In this sample, this clone turned up many times. This likely came from a read error, as a far larger clone is one base away. The chain has TRGV9 and TRGJP. The J gene comes from matching the DNA to germline here; TCRdb lacks it. The CDR3 covers 18 residues. Trimming took 2 bases from V and 7 from J; bases not matched to a gene: 11. In germline, CDR1 is GITISATS, CDR2 ISYDGTV (reference sequence). The CDR3 DNA follows: TGTGCCTTGTGGGAGGCCCCAAAAGGGGAGTTGGGCAAAAAAATCAAGGTATTT. Its protein is CALWEAPKGELGKKIKVF.

This clone turned up a few times. This DNA translates differently at residue 7 from the TCRdb protein, which is that of a much larger clone; a read error is likely, and the protein shown is the DNA's own translation. This chain uses TRGV8 with TRGJP1. TCRdb leaves out the J gene; it was filled in here by matching the DNA to germline. The V gene's germline CDR1 is VENAVY and CDR2 YDSYNSRV. CDR3 length: 10 residues. CDR3 nucleotides: TGTGCCACCTGGGGTTGGCTCAAGATATTT. Its protein is CATWGWLKIF.

About this clone: Germline and junction disagree at one end, which may indicate a read error. The rearrangement uses TRGV4 and TRGJP1. TCRdb offers no J gene call, so here the DNA was matched to germline to obtain one. The CDR3 has 15 amino acids. Germline V gene data show CDR1 as EGSTGY and CDR2 as YDSYTSSV. The CDR3 sequence: CATWMGHTTGRFKIF. CDR3 in DNA: TGTGCCACCTGGATGGGCCATACCACTGGTCGGTTCAAGATATTT.

With regard to this clone: The protein given by TCRdb reflects a much larger clone and differs at residue 7 from this DNA's translation, likely from a read error; the protein shown is the DNA's translation. The chain recombines TRGV8 with TRGJ1 or TRGJ2. Here the J gene was assigned by germline matching of the DNA, as TCRdb has none. This CDR3 is 13 amino acids long. Trimming took 5 bases from V and 4 from J; bases not matched to a gene: 8. Germline assignment: CDR1 VENAVY and CDR2 YDSYNSRV. CDR3 DNA sequence: TGTGCCACCTGGGGCCCTGCATATTATAAGAAACTCTTT. Translating gives CATWGPAYYKKLF.

With regard to this clone: TCRdb lists the protein of a much larger clone for this DNA, which differs at residue 13, so this is likely a read error; the protein given here is translated from the DNA itself. This sequence joins TRGV9 and TRGJP. As TCRdb names no J gene, one was assigned here on the basis of a DNA match to germline. The CDR3 totals 17 residues. CDR1 and CDR2 from the germline V gene are GITISATS and ISYDGTV (reference sequence). The CDR3 reads CALWEVQGGLGKRIKVF. The CDR3 DNA reads TGTGCCTTGTGGGAGGTGCAAGGGGGGTTGGGCAAAAGAATCAAGGTATTT.

As regards this clone: The TCRdb protein comes from a much larger clone and disagrees with this DNA's translation at residue 8, likely due to a read error; the protein given here is derived from the DNA. The J gene is TRGJ1 or TRGJ2, the V gene TRGV9. The J gene was missing in TCRdb and was found by matching the end of the DNA to germline. This CDR3 is built from 13 residues. CDR1 GITISATS and CDR2 ISYDGTV come from the germline V gene (reference sequence). The trim removed 2 bases at V and 9 bases at J, leaving 10 bases unmatched. This chain's CDR3 is CALWEAYLSKKLF. The CDR3 DNA follows: TGTGCCTTGTGGGAGGCGTACTTGTCTAAGAAACTCTTT.

This clone came up many times. A far larger clone is a single base away, which makes a read error likely. Other DNA sequences in the sample encode the same CDR3. The gene calls are TRGV4 and TRGJ1 or TRGJ2. Germline lookup yields CDR1 EGSTGY and CDR2 YDSYTSSV. There are 14 residues in the CDR3. CDR3 sequence reads: CATWDGHNYYKKLF. The CDR3 DNA is TGTGCCACCTGGGATGGGCATAATTACTATAAGAAACTCTTT.

On this clone itself: It differs at one base from a far larger clone, so likely a read error. Other DNA sequences in this specimen translate into the identical CDR3. This rearrangement joins TRGV4 to TRGJ1 or TRGJ2. Assignment of the J gene here rests on matching the DNA to germline, because TCRdb gives none. The CDR3 length is 13 residues. Germline loops: CDR1 EGSTGY, CDR2 YDSYTSSV. CDR3 protein: CATWDGPPYKKLF. The CDR3 coding sequence is TGTGCAACCTGGGATGGACCCCCTTATAAGAAACTCTTT.